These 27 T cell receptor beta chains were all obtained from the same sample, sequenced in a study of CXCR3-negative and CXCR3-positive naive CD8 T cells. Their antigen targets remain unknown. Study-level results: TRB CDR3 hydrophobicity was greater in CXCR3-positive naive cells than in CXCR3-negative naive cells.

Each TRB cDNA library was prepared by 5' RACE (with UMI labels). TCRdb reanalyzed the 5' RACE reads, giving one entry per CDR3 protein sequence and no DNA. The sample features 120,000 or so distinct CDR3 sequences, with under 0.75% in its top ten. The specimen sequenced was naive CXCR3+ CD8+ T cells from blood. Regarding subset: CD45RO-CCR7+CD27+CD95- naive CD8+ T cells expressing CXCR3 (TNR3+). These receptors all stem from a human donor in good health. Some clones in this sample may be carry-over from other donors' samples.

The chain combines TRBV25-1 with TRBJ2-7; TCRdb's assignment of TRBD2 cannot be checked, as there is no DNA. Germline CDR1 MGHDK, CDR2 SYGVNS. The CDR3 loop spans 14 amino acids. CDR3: CASSEQRDNGEQYF.

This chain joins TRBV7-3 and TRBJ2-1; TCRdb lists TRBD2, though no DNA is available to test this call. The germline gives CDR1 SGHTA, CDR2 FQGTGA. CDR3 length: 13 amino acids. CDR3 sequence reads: CASGAGGTDEQFF.

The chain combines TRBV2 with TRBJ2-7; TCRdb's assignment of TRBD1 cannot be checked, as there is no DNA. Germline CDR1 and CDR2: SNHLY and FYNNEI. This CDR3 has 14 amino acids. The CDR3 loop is CASSDAGATYEQYF.

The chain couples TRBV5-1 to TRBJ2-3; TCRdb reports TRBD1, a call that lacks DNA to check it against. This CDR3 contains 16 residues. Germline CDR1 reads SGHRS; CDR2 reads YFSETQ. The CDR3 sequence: CASSLDQRGPTDTQYF.

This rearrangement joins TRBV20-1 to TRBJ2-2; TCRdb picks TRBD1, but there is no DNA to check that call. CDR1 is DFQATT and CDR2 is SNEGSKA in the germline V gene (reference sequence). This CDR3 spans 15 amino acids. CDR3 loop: CSAREPRYLAGELFF.

The CDR3 is CASSLVLASGSHEQYF. The chain links TRBV12-3 or TRBV12-4 to TRBJ2-7; TCRdb designates TRBD2, a call that cannot be tested without DNA. There are 16 residues in the CDR3.

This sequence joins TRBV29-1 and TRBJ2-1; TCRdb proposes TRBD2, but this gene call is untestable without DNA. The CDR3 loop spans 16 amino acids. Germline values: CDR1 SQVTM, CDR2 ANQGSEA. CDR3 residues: CSVDGLAVSSYNEQFF.

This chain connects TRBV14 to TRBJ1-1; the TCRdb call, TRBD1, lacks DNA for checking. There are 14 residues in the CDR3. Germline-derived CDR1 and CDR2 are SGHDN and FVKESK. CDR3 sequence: CASSQVIGTGRAFF.

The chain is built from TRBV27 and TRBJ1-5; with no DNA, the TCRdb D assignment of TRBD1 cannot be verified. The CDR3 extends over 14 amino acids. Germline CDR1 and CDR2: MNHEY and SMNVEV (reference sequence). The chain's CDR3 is CASGNRGGNQPQHF.

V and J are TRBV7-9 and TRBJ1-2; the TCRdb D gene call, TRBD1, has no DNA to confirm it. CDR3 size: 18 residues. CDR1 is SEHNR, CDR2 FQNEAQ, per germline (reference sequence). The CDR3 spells CASSRMEIPGQKGYGYTF.

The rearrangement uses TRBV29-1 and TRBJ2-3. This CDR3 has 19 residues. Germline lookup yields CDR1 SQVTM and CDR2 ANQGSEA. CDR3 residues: CSVEDPQTTLKKPTDTQYF.

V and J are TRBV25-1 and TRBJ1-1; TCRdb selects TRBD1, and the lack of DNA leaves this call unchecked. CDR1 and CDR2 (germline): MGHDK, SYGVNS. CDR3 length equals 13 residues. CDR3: CASSFSGATEAFF. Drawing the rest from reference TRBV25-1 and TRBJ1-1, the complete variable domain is EADIYQTPRYLVIGTGKKITLECSQTMGHDKMYWYQQDPGMELHLIHYSYGVNSTEKGDLSSESTVSRIRTEHFPLTLESARPSHTSQYLCASSFSGATEAFFGQGTRLTVV.

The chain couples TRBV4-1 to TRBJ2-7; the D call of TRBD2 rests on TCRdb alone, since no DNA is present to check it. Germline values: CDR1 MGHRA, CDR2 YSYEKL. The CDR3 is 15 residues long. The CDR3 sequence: CASSQVSDPRDEQYF.

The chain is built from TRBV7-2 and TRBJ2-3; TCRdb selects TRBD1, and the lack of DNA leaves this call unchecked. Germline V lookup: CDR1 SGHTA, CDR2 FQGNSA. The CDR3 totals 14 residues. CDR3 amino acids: CASSFDRGPDTQYF.

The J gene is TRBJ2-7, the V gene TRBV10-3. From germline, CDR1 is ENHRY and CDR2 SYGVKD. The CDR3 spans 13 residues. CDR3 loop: CAISADTDREQYF.

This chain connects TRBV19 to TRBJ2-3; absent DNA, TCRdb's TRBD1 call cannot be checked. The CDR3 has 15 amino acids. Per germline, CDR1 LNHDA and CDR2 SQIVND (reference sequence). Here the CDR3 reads CASKGAGGFPDTQYF.

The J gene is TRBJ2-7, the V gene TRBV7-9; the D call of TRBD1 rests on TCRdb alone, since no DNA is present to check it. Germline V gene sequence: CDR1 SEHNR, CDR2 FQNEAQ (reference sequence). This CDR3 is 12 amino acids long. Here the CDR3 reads CASSQQVYEQYF.

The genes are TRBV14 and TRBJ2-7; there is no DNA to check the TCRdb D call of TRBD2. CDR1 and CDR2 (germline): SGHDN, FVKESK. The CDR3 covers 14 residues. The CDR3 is CASSQWEPRGEQYF. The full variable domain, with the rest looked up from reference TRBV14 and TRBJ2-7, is EAGVTQFPSHSVIEKGQTVTLRCDPISGHDNLYWYRRVMGKEIKFLLHFVKESKQDESGMPNNRFLAERTGGTYSTLKVQPAELEDSGVYFCASSQWEPRGEQYFGPGTRLTVT.

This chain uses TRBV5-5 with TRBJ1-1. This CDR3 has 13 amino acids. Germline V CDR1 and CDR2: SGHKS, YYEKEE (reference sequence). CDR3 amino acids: CASSLALHTEAFF.

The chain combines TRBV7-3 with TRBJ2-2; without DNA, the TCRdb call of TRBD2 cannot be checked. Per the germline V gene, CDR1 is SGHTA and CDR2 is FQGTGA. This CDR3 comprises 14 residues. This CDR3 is CASSGGGMAGELFF. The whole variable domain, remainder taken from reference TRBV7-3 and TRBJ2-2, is GAGVSQTPSNKVTEKGKYVELRCDPISGHTALYWYRQSLGQGPEFLIYFQGTGAADDSGLPNDRFFAVRPEGSVSTLKIQRTERGDSAVYLCASSGGGMAGELFFGEGSRLTVL.

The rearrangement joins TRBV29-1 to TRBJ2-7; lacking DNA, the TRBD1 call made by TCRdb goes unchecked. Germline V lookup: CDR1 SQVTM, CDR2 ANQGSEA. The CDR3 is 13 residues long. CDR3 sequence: CSVVGDRGYEQYF.

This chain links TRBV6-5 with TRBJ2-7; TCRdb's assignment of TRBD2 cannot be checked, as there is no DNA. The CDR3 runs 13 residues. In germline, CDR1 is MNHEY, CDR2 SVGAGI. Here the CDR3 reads CASSYSPSVEQYF.

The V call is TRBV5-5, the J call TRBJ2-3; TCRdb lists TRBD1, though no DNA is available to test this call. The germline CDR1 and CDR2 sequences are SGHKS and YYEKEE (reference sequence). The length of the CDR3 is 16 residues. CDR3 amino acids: CASSPPPGSLTDTQYF.

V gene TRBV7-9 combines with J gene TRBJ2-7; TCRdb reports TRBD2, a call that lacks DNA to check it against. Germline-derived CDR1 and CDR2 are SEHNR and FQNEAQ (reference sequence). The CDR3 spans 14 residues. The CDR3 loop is CASQRGLVGGEQYF. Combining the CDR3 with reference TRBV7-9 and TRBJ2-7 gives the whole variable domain DTGVSQNPRHKITKRGQNVTFRCDPISEHNRLYWYRQTLGQGPEFLTYFQNEAQLEKSRLLSDRFSAERPKGSFSTLEIQRTEQGDSAMYLCASQRGLVGGEQYFGPGTRLTVT.

The CDR3 region is CSARDRGRFDDEQFF. This sequence joins TRBV20-1 and TRBJ2-1; TCRdb lists TRBD1, though no DNA is available to test this call. Germline V gene data show CDR1 as DFQATT and CDR2 as SNEGSKA (reference sequence). CDR3 length equals 15 residues.

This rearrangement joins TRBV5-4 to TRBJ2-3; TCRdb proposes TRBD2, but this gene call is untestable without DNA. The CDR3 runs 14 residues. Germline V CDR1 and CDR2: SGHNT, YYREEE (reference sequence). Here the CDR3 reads CASNPGLVTDTQYF.

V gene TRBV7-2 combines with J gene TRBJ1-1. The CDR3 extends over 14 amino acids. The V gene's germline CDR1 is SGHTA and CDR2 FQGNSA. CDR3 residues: CASSLEVVNTEAFF. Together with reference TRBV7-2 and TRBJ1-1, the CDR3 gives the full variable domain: GAGVSQSPSNKVTEKGKDVELRCDPISGHTALYWYRQSLGQGLEFLIYFQGNSAPDKSGLPSDRFSAERTGGSVSTLTIQRTQQEDSAVYLCASSLEVVNTEAFFGQGTRLTVV.